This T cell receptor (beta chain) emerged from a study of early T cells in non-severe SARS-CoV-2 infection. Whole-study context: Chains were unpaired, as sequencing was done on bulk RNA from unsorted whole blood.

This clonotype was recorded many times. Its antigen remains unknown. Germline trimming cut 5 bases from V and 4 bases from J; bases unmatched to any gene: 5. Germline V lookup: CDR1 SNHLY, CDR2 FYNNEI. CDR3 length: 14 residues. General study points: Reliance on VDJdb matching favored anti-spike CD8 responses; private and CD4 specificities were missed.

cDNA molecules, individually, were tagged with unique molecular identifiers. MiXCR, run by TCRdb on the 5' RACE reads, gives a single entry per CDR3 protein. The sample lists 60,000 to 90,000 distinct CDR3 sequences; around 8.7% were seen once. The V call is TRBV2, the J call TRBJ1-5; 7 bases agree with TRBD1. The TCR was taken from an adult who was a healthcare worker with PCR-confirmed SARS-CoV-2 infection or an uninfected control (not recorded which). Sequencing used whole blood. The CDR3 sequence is CASSRTGGNQPQHF. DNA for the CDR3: TGTGCCAGCAGTAGGACAGGCGGTAATCAGCCCCAGCATTTT.